These T cell receptor beta chains were read from a single sample in a study of OX40 agonist ivuxolimab in advanced cancers. Using immunoSEQ multiplex PCR, the repertoire was profiled, and TCRdb retains in-frame clones only, with some absent. The sample consists of roughly 65,000 clones, around 83% of them appearing once. The source material was CD4+ or CD8+ T cells sorted from blood, sampled in a trial of the OX40 agonist ivuxolimab. These receptor sequences come from an adult with an advanced solid tumor such as melanoma, head and neck, liver or kidney cancer. Both conserved end residues are part of each CDR3. The order of the fields is V gene, J gene, clone size, D gene, CDR3 protein, CDR3 DNA. D genes are given only for firm matches. Some rows mark clone size as missing; the rest say once, few, many or name a class of expanded clone.

>TRBV6-5|TRBJ1-1|NA|NA
CASSYSSRTAEGAFF
TGTGCCAGCAGTTACTCGAGTCGGACAGCCGAAGGAGCTTTCTTT
>TRBV5-4|TRBJ2-1|NA|TRBD2
CASSPASGSWGNEQFF
TGTGCCAGCAGCCCCGCTAGCGGGAGCTGGGGGAATGAGCAGTTCTTC
>TRBV2|TRBJ2-5|NA|TRBD1
CASSGQGRAETQYF
TGTGCCAGCAGTGGACAGGGTCGAGCGGAGACCCAGTACTTC
>TRBV5-1|TRBJ2-5|NA|NA
CASSLNSPQETQYF
TGCGCCAGCAGCTTGAATTCCCCCCAAGAGACCCAGTACTTC
>TRBV6-1|TRBJ2-3|NA|NA
CASIRGATTDTQYF
TGTGCCAGCATTAGGGGCGCCACCACAGATACGCAGTATTTT
>TRBV7-8|TRBJ2-7|NA|NA
CASSFSARAGEQYF
TGTGCCAGCAGCTTTTCCGCCCGGGCGGGGGAGCAGTACTTC
>TRBV11-2|TRBJ1-2|NA|NA
CASSLNRVYGYTF
TGTGCCAGCAGCTTAAATAGGGTCTATGGCTACACCTTC
>TRBV6-5|TRBJ2-5|NA|NA
CASSYSVTQETQYF
TGTGCCAGCAGTTACTCGGTAACCCAAGAGACCCAGTACTTC
>TRBV11-3|TRBJ2-7|NA|NA
CASSLYGEPSYEQYF
TGTGCCAGCAGCTTGTACGGCGAGCCCTCCTACGAGCAGTACTTC
>TRBV5-1|TRBJ1-6|NA|NA
CASSIDTPYNSPLHF
TGCGCCAGCAGCATCGACACTCCCTATAATTCACCCCTCCACTTT
>TRBV5-4|TRBJ2-7|NA|NA
CASSFPGLPHEQYF
TGTGCCAGCAGCTTTCCCGGGCTCCCCCACGAGCAGTACTTC
>TRBV2|TRBJ2-5|NA|TRBD2
CASRGLAGVGTQYF
TGTGCCAGCAGGGGACTAGCGGGAGTGGGGACCCAGTACTTC
>TRBV19|TRBJ2-1|once|TRBD2
CASSFRGTSGYNEQFF
TGTGCCAGTAGTTTCCGAGGGACTAGCGGCTACAATGAGCAGTTCTTC
>TRBV5-1|TRBJ1-5|NA|NA
CASSLGQNQPQHF
TGCGCCAGCAGCTTGGGACAGAATCAGCCCCAGCATTTT
>TRBV2|TRBJ2-1|once|TRBD2
CASSGLAGGLRFEQFF
TGTGCCAGCAGTGGACTAGCGGGGGGGCTCCGGTTTGAGCAGTTCTTC
>TRBV18|TRBJ1-5|NA|NA
CASSPAGRSINQPQHF
TGTGCCAGCTCACCAGCTGGACGGAGCATCAATCAGCCCCAGCATTTT
>TRBV19|TRBJ2-2|NA|NA
CASSPNSNTGELFF
TGTGCCAGTAGTCCTAACTCGAACACCGGGGAGCTGTTTTTT
>TRBV7-9|TRBJ1-1|NA|TRBD1
CASSTDRGLFEAFF
TGTGCCAGCAGTACGGACAGGGGGCTCTTTGAAGCTTTCTTT
>TRBV30|TRBJ2-1|NA|TRBD2
CAWSPGLASYNEQFF
TGTGCCTGGAGTCCGGGACTAGCGAGTTACAATGAGCAGTTCTTC
>TRBV29-1|TRBJ2-5|NA|NA
CSGGTYTIETQYF
TGCAGCGGGGGGACATACACCATCGAGACCCAGTACTTC
>TRBV4-2|TRBJ2-7|NA|TRBD2
CASSQASGLAEPYEQYF
TGTGCCAGCAGCCAAGCCTCCGGGCTAGCGGAGCCCTACGAGCAGTACTTC
>TRBV10-3|TRBJ1-1|NA|NA
CAISESTGTEAFF
TGTGCCATCAGTGAGTCCACAGGGACTGAAGCTTTCTTT
>TRBV5-8|TRBJ2-7|NA|TRBD1
CASSSTGAGGFEQYF
TGTGCCAGCAGCTCAACTGGGGCAGGGGGTTTCGAGCAGTACTTC
>TRBV10-3|TRBJ2-7|NA|NA
CAISDPPYEQYF
TGTGCCATCAGTGACCCGCCCTACGAGCAGTACTTC
>TRBV7-9|TRBJ1-5|NA|TRBD1
CASSPGQPSNQPQHF
TGTGCCAGCAGCCCGGGACAGCCGAGCAATCAGCCCCAGCATTTT
>TRBV30|TRBJ1-6|NA|NA
CAWSSPNSPLHF
TGTGCCTGGAGTTCTCCAAATTCACCCCTCCACTTT
>TRBV7-2|TRBJ2-2|NA|TRBD2
CASSQFLRGAGELFF
TGTGCCAGCAGCCAGTTCTTGCGGGGGGCCGGGGAGCTGTTTTTT
>TRBV5-8|TRBJ1-1|few|NA
CASSFAQVNTEAFF
TGTGCCAGCAGCTTTGCGCAGGTGAACACTGAAGCTTTCTTT
>TRBV19|TRBJ1-2|NA|TRBD1
CASSRDRGGWNYGYTF
TGTGCCAGTAGTAGGGACAGGGGAGGTTGGAACTATGGCTACACCTTC
>TRBV7-9|TRBJ1-1|NA|NA
CASSSPRGGRDTEAFF
TGTGCCAGCAGCTCCCCCCGTGGGGGGCGAGACACTGAAGCTTTCTTT
>TRBV27|TRBJ2-7|NA|TRBD2
CASSTLGLAGGKYEQYF
TGTGCCAGCAGTACCCTTGGGCTAGCGGGAGGAAAGTACGAGCAGTACTTC
>TRBV28|TRBJ1-2|NA|NA
CASSFSTRNSYGYTF
TGTGCCAGCAGTTTCTCCACACGAAACAGCTATGGCTACACCTTC
>TRBV21-1|TRBJ2-1|NA|NA
CASSKALGSEQFF
TGTGCCAGCAGCAAAGCGCTTGGGAGTGAGCAGTTCTTC